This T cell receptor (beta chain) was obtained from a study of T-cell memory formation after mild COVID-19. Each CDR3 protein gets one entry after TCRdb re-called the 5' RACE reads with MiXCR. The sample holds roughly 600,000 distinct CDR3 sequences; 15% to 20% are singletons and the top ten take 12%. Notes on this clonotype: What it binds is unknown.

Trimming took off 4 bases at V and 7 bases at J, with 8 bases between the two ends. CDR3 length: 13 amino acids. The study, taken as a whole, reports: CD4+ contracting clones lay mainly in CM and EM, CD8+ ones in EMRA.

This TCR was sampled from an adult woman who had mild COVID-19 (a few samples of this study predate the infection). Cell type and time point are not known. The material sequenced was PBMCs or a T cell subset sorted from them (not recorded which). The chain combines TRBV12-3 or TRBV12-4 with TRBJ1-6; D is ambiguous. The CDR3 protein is CASSYYYNSPLHF. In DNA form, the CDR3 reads TGTGCCAGCAGTTACTACTACAATTCACCCCTCCACTTT.